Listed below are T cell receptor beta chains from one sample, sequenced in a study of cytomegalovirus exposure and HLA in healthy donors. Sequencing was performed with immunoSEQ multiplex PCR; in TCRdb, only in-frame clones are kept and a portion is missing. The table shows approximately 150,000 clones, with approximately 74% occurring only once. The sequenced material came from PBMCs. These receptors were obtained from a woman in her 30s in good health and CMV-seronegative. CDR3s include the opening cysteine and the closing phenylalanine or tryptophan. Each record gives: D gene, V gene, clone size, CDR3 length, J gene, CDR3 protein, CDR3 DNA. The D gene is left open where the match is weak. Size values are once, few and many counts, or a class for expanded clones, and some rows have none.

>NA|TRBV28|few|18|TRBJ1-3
CASSLGGWRKSSGNTIYF
TGTGCCAGCAGTTTGGGGGGATGGAGGAAGAGCTCTGGAAACACCATATATTTT
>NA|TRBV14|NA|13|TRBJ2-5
CASSQDRSGTQYF
TGTGCCAGCAGCCAAGACAGGAGCGGGACCCAGTACTTC
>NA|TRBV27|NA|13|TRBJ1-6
CASSSLGNSPLHF
TGTGCCAGTAGCAGCCTCGGGAATTCACCCCTCCACTTT
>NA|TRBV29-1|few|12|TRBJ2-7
CSVENNRYEQYF
TGCAGCGTTGAAAATAACAGATACGAGCAGTACTTC
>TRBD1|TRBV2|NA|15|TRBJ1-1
CASSKTGLMNTEAFF
TGTGCCAGCAGTAAGACAGGGTTAATGAACACTGAAGCTTTCTTT
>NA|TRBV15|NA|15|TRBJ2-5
CATSRDPGLGRAQYF
TGTGCCACCAGCAGAGACCCAGGGCTCGGTCGGGCCCAGTACTTC
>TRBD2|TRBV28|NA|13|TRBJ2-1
CASRLAGAGEQFF
TGTGCCAGCAGACTAGCGGGAGCGGGTGAGCAGTTCTTC
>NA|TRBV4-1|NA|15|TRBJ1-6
CASSQRQFGNSPLHF
TGCGCCAGCAGCCAGAGACAGTTCGGCAATTCACCCCTCCACTTT
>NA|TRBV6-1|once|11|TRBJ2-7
CASRYNYEQYF
TGTGCCAGCAGGTATAACTACGAGCAGTACTTC
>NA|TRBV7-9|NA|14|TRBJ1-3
CASSLRREANTIYF
TGTGCCAGCAGCCTTCGAAGGGAGGCGAACACCATATATTTT
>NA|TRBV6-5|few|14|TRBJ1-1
CASNAHRVGTEAFF
TGTGCCAGCAACGCACACAGGGTAGGGACTGAAGCTTTCTTT
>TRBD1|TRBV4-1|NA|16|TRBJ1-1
CASSRTPGQGNTEAFF
TGCGCCAGCAGCCGAACACCGGGACAGGGGAACACTGAAGCTTTCTTT
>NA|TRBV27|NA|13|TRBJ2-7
CASSGGQGYEQYF
TGTGCCAGCAGCGGGGGGCAGGGCTACGAGCAGTACTTC
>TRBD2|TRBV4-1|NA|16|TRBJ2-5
CASSPAPPGGPAGQYF
TGCGCCAGCAGCCCCGCCCCGCCGGGAGGGCCTGCAGGGCAGTACTTC
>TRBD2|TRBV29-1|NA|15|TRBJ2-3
CSVDIAGESTDTQYF
TGCAGCGTCGATATAGCGGGAGAAAGCACAGATACGCAGTATTTT
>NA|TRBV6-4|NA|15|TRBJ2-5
CASSGSEWTKETQYF
TGTGCCAGCAGTGGCTCCGAATGGACTAAAGAGACCCAGTACTTC
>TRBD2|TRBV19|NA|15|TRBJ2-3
CASRVSGEPTDTQYF
TGTGCCAGTAGGGTGAGCGGGGAACCCACAGATACGCAGTATTTT
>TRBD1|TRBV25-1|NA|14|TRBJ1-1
CASSGTGLNTEAFF
TGTGCCAGCAGTGGGACAGGGTTGAACACTGAAGCTTTCTTT
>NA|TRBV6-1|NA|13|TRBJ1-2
CASSDRAAWGYTF
TGTGCCAGCAGTGACAGGGCAGCTTGGGGCTACACCTTC
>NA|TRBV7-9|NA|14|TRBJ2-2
CASSLTMEAGELFF
TGTGCCAGCAGCTTAACTATGGAGGCCGGGGAGCTGTTTTTT
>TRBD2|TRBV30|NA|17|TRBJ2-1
CAWSLERTSGFYNEQFF
TGTGCCTGGAGTCTGGAGAGGACTAGCGGATTTTACAATGAGCAGTTCTTC
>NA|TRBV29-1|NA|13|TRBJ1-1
CSTSREMNTEAFF
TGCAGCACCTCGAGGGAGATGAACACTGAAGCTTTCTTT
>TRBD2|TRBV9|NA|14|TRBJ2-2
CASSVSGSDGELFF
TGTGCCAGCAGCGTGAGCGGGAGTGACGGGGAGCTGTTTTTT
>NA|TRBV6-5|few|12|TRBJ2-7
CASRQGTYEQYF
TGTGCCAGCAGGCAGGGTACCTACGAGCAGTACTTC